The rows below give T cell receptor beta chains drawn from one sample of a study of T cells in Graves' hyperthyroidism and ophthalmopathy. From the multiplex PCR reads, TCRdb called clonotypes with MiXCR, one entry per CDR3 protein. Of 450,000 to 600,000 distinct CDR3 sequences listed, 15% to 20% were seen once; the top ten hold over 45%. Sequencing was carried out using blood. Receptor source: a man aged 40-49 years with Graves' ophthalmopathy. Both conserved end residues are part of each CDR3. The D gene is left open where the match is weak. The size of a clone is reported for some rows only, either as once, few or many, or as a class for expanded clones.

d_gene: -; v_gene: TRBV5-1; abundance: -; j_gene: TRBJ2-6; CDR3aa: CASSSSGLTGANVLTF; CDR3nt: TGCGCCAGCAGCTCCTCGGGCCTAACCGGGGCCAACGTCCTGACTTTC
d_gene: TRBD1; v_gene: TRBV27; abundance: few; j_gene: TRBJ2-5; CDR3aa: CASRTGTGGVYF; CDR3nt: TGTGCCAGCAGAACCGGGACAGGGGGAGTCTACTTC
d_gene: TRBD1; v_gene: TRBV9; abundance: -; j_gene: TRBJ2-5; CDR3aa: CASSGGAGTAQETQYF; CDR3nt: TGTGCCAGCAGCGGAGGGGCTGGGACAGCTCAAGAGACCCAGTACTTC
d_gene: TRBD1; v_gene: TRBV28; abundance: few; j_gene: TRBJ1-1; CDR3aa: CASLGTARYGDTEAFF; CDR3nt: TGTGCCAGCTTGGGGACAGCGCGATACGGGGACACTGAAGCTTTCTTT
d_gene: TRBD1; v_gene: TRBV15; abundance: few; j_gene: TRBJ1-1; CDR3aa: CATSRDPTGGTEAFF; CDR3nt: TGTGCCACCAGCAGAGACCCTACAGGGGGCACTGAAGCTTTCTTT
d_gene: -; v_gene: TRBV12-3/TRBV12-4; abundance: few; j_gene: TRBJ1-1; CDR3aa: CASSWTETNTEAFF; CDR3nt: TGTGCCAGCAGTTGGACAGAGACGAACACTGAAGCTTTCTTT
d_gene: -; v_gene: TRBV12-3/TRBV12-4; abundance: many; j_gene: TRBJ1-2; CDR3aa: CASSSADYYGYTF; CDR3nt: TGTGCCAGCAGTTCGGCCGACTACTATGGCTACACCTTC
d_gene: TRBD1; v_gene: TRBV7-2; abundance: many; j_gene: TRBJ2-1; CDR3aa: CASSSAGTGYNEQFF; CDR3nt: TGTGCCAGCAGCTCGGCAGGGACAGGGTACAATGAGCAGTTCTTC
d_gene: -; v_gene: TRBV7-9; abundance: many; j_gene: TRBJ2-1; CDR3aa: CASSPPENEQFF; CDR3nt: TGCGCCAGCAGCCCGCCCGAGAATGAGCAGTTCTTC
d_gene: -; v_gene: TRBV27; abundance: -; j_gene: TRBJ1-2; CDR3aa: CASSRGSFYGYTF; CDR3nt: TGTGCCAGCAGTAGAGGGAGTTTCTATGGCTACACCTTC
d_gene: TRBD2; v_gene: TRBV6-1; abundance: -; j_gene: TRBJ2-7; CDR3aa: CASSWREGQGEQYF; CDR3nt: TGTGCCAGCAGTTGGCGGGAGGGCCAGGGCGAGCAGTACTTC
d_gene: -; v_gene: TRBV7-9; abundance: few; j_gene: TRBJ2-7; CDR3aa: CASSSEGGKATPYEQYF; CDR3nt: TGTGCCAGCAGCTCAGAGGGTGGTAAAGCTACACCCTACGAGCAGTACTTC
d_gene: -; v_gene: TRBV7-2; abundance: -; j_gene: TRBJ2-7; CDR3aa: CASSLGSGPQGYEQYF; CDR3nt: TGTGCCAGCAGCTTAGGGTCGGGACCCCAAGGGTACGAGCAGTACTTC
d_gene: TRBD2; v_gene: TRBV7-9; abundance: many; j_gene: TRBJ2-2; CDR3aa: CASSHAAGDTGELFF; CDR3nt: TGTGCCAGCAGCCATGCCGCGGGGGACACCGGGGAGCTGTTTTTT
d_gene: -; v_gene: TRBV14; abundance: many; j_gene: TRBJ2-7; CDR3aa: CASSQPDLREQYF; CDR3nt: TGTGCCAGCAGCCAGCCTGACTTGAGAGAGCAGTACTTC
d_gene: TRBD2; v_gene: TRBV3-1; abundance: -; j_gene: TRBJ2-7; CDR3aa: CASSQPGGGLYEQYF; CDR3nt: TGTGCCAGCAGCCAACCCGGGGGGGGCCTCTACGAGCAGTACTTC
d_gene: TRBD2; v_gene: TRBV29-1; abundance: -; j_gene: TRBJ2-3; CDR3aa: CSVGGLAGGGYTDTQYF; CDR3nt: TGCAGCGTTGGGGGACTAGCGGGAGGGGGCTACACAGATACGCAGTATTTT
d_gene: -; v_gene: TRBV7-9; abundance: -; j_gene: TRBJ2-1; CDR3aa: CASSLIGSNNEQFF; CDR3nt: TGTGCCAGCAGCTTAATCGGGAGTAACAATGAGCAGTTCTTC
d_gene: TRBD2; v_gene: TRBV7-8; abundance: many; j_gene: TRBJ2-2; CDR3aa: CASSSRRPGGSSMGELFF; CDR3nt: TGTGCCAGCAGCTCCCGTAGGCCCGGGGGGTCTAGTATGGGGGAGCTGTTTTTT
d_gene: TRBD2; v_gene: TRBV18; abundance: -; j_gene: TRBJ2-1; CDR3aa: CASSQQGLAHGEQFF; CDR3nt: TGTGCCAGCTCACAACAAGGACTAGCCCATGGTGAGCAGTTCTTC
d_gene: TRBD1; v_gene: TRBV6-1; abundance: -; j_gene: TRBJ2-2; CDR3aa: CAMDRGRTNTGELFF; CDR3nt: TGTGCCATGGACAGGGGACGGACAAACACCGGGGAGCTGTTTTTT
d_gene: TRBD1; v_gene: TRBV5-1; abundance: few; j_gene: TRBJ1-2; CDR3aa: CASSSTGGYGYTF; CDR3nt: TGCGCCAGCAGCTCCACAGGGGGGTATGGCTACACCTTC
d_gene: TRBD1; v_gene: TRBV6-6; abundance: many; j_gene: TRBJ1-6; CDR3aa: CASSYSGTGGNNSPLHF; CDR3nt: TGTGCCAGCAGTTACTCGGGGACAGGCGGGAATAATTCACCCCTCCACTTT
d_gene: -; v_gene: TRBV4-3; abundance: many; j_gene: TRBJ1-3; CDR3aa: CASSPWTGNTIYF; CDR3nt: TGCGCCAGCAGCCCGTGGACTGGAAACACCATATATTTT
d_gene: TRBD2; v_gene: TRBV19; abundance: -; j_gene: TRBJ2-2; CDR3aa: CASSLTGAGGTNTGELFF; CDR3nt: TGTGCCAGTAGTTTAACAGGAGCGGGGGGGACAAACACCGGGGAGCTGTTTTTT
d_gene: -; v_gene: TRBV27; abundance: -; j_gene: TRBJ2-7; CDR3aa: CASSLDRQSYEQYF; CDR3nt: TGTGCCAGCAGTCTGGACCGTCAATCCTACGAGCAGTATTTC
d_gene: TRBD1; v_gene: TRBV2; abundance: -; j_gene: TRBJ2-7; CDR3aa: CASSGPGTAVRYEQYF; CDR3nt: TGTGCCAGCAGTGGCCCCGGGACAGCGGTCAGGTACGAGCAGTACTTC
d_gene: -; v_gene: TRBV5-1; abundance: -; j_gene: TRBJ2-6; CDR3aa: CASSLGGPFSGANVLTF; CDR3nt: TGCGCCAGCAGCTTGGGTGGACCTTTCTCTGGGGCCAACGTCCTGACTTTC
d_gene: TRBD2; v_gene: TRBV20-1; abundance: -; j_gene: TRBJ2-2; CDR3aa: CSASRLAGTGELFF; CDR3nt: TGCAGTGCTAGCCGCCTAGCGGGTACCGGGGAGCTGTTTTTT
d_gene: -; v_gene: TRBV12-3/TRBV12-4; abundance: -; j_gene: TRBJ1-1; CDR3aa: CASSSNTGSRGTEAFF; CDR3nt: TGTGCCAGCAGCTCCAATACAGGGTCCAGGGGCACTGAAGCTTTCTTT
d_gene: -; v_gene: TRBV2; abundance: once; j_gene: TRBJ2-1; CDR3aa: CASSETGGSSYNEQFF; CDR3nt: TGTGCCAGCAGTGAAACGGGTGGGAGCTCCTACAATGAGCAGTTCTTC
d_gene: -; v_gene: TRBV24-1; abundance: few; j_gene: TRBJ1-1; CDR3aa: CATSDSTSLNTEAFF; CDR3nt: TGTGCCACCAGTGATTCTACCAGCCTGAACACTGAAGCTTTCTTT
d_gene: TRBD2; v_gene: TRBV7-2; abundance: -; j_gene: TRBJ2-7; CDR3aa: CASRVSGARSGAQYF; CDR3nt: TGTGCCAGCAGGGTTAGCGGGGCTCGTTCGGGGGCGCAGTACTTC
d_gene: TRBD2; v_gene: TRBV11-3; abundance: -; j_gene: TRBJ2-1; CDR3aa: CASSLARLAGVEQFF; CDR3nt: TGTGCCAGCAGCTTAGCCCGACTAGCGGGAGTCGAGCAGTTCTTC
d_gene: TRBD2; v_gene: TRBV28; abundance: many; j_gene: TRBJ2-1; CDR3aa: CASSLGALAGGSGNEQFF; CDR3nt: TGTGCCAGCAGTTTGGGTGCTCTAGCGGGAGGATCTGGGAATGAGCAGTTCTTC
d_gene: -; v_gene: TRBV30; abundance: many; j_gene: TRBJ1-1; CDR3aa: CAWTTSGTLNTEAFF; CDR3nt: TGTGCCTGGACCACCTCCGGGACACTGAACACTGAAGCTTTCTTT
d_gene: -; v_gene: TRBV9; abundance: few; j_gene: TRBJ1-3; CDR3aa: CASSAEQGYSGNTIYF; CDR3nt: TGTGCCAGCAGCGCAGAACAGGGTTACTCTGGAAACACCATATATTTT
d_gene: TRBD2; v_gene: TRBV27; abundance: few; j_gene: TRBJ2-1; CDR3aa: CASSSPVAGMNEQFF; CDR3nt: TGTGCCAGCAGTTCCCCAGTAGCGGGTATGAATGAGCAGTTCTTC
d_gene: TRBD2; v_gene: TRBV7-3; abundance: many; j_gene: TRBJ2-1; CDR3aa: CASSAQAGAYNEQFF; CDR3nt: TGTGCCAGCAGCGCACAAGCGGGGGCCTACAATGAGCAGTTCTTC
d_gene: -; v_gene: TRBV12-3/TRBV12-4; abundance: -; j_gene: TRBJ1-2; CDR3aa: CASSATGGNYGYTF; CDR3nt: TGTGCCAGCAGTGCCACGGGGGGTAACTATGGCTACACCTTC
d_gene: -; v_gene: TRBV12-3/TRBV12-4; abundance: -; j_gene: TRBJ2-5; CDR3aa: CASSRDGGLGETQYF; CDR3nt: TGTGCCAGCAGCCGGGACGGTGGGTTAGGGGAGACCCAGTACTTC
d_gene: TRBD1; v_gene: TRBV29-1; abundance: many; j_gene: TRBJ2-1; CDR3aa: CSVDSDRVNYNEQFF; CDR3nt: TGCAGCGTGGATTCCGACAGGGTGAACTACAATGAGCAGTTCTTC
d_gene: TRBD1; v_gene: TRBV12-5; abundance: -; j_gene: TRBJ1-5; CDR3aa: CASGLGEGATFGNNQPQHF; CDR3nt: TGTGCTAGTGGTTTGGGGGAGGGGGCGACTTTTGGTAACAATCAGCCCCAGCATTTT
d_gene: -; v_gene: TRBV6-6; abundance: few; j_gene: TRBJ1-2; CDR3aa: CASSYSKWSEGGYTF; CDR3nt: TGTGCCAGCAGTTACTCGAAGTGGAGTGAGGGTGGCTACACCTTC
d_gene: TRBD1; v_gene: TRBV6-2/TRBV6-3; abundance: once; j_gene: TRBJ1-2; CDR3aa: CASSESRDSYGYTF; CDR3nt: TGTGCCAGCAGCGAAAGCCGGGACAGCTATGGCTACACCTTC
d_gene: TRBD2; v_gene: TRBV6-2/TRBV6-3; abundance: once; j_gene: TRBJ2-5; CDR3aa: CASSVFGGAGETQYF; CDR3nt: TGTGCCAGCAGCGTTTTCGGGGGGGCCGGGGAGACCCAGTACTTC
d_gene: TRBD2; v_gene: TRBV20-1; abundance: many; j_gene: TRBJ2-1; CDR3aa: CSAPTTQLAGSSYNEQFF; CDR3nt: TGCAGTGCCCCCACTACCCAACTAGCGGGGAGCTCCTACAATGAGCAGTTCTTC
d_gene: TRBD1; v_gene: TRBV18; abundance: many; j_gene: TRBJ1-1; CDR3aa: CASSPRDRGARTEAFF; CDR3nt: TGTGCCAGCTCACCACGGGACAGGGGAGCGAGGACTGAAGCTTTCTTT
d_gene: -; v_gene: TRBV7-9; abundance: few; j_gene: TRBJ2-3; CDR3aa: CASSPRGGKSTDTQYF; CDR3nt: TGTGCCAGCAGCCCACGGGGCGGGAAAAGCACAGATACGCAGTATTTT
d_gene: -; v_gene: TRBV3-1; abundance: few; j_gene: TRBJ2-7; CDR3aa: CASSPASGTKTYEQYF; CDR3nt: TGTGCCAGCAGCCCCGCATCCGGGACCAAGACCTACGAGCAGTACTTC
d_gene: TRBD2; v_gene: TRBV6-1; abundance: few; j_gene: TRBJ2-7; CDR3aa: CASSRSGTRNNEQYF; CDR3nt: TGTGCCAGCAGTAGGTCCGGGACTAGAAACAACGAGCAGTACTTC